This T cell receptor (beta chain) was observed in a study of T cells after yellow fever vaccination. Study-wide results and limits: Weaker in magnitude, the secondary response showed a faster peak on day 5 versus 15.

MiXCR, run by TCRdb on the 5' RACE reads, gives a single entry per CDR3 protein. The sample carries some 560,000 distinct CDR3 sequences, 19% recorded once. This clonotype has at least ten counts. The antigen is unknown. V shed 4 bases and J 0 bases; nucleotides not matched to a gene: 12. The CDR3 consists of 18 residues. Germline CDR1 reads MNHEY; CDR2 reads SVGAGI. The clonotype comes from a man aged 30 to 45 who received the YFV17D yellow fever vaccine. Sequencing was performed on PBMCs, taken 15 days after the yellow fever booster vaccination. This chain connects TRBV6-5 to TRBJ2-1, with 7 positions matching TRBD2. The CDR3 coding sequence is TGTGCCAGCAGTTTCAAACAAGGATGGGGGGGCTCCTACAATGAGCAGTTCTTC. This translates into CASSFKQGWGGSYNEQFF.